A selection of T cell receptor beta chains follows, all from one sample in a study of radiation and T cells in renal cell carcinoma. Produced via immunoSEQ multiplex PCR; TCRdb's table is partial and in-frame only. The sample holds about 170,000 clones, approximately 90% seen once. The sample here was blood, taken from a patient whose treatment included radiotherapy and nephrectomy. The receptors derive from a woman between 50 and 59 years old with renal cell carcinoma. The CDR3 runs from the conserved cysteine through the conserved F or W. Each record gives: V gene, D gene, CDR3 length, clone size, J gene, CDR3 protein, CDR3 DNA. A D gene is named only where the DNA matches it firmly. The size of a clone is reported for some rows only, either as once, few or many, or as a class for expanded clones.

>TRBV7-9|TRBD2|14|NA|TRBJ2-5
CASSLGLAEETQYF
TGTGCCAGCAGCTTGGGACTAGCGGAAGAGACCCAGTACTTC
>TRBV7-8|NA|13|NA|TRBJ1-2
CASSFTPTEGYTF
TGTGCCAGCAGCTTCACTCCGACCGAAGGCTACACCTTC
>TRBV9|TRBD2|15|once|TRBJ2-6
CASSPGGSGANVLTF
TGTGCCAGCAGCCCGGGAGGTTCTGGGGCCAACGTCCTGACTTTC
>TRBV9|NA|18|NA|TRBJ2-2
CASSPRGTIMGNTGELFF
TGTGCCAGCAGCCCCCGGGGTACAATTATGGGGAACACCGGGGAGCTGTTTTTT
>TRBV9|NA|14|many|TRBJ1-3
CASSVSLLGNTIYF
TGTGCCAGCAGCGTGTCCCTTTTGGGAAACACCATATATTTT
>TRBV6-1|NA|16|once|TRBJ2-3
CASSEVGGGGTDTQYF
TGTGCCAGCAGTGAAGTGGGGGGTGGAGGCACAGATACGCAGTATTTT
>TRBV7-8|NA|11|many|TRBJ2-1
CASSLSDEQFF
TGTGCCAGCAGCTTATCGGATGAGCAGTTCTTC
>TRBV5-4|NA|16|NA|TRBJ1-5
CASSLDGRGSNQPQHF
TGTGCCAGCAGCTTGGATGGGCGGGGGAGCAATCAGCCCCAGCATTTT
>TRBV10-3|TRBD1|19|few|TRBJ1-5
CAISESLGTALGSNQPQHF
TGTGCCATCAGTGAGTCCTTGGGGACAGCCTTAGGTAGCAATCAGCCCCAGCATTTT
>TRBV29-1|NA|12|NA|TRBJ1-3
CSGGGSGNTIYF
TGCAGCGGTGGCGGCTCTGGAAACACCATATATTTT
>TRBV9|TRBD2|17|NA|TRBJ2-3
CASSVVPGGGRADTQYF
TGTGCCAGCAGCGTAGTCCCCGGGGGGGGAAGGGCAGATACGCAGTATTTT
>TRBV30|NA|13|NA|TRBJ1-1
CAWSRGQYTEAFF
TGTGCCTGGAGTAGGGGACAATACACTGAAGCTTTCTTT
>TRBV12-5|TRBD2|14|NA|TRBJ2-2
CASRAGGSTGELFF
TGTGCTAGTCGAGCGGGGGGGTCCACCGGGGAGCTGTTTTTT
>TRBV7-2|NA|16|NA|TRBJ1-2
CASSPAWGGRRDGYTF
TGTGCCAGCAGCCCGGCGTGGGGAGGCCGAAGGGATGGCTACACCTTC
>TRBV21-1|NA|15|NA|TRBJ1-2
CASSNTGGKEDGYTF
TGTGCCAGCAGCAATACAGGGGGCAAAGAGGATGGCTACACCTTC
>TRBV29-1|NA|13|NA|TRBJ1-1
CSKIWGRDTEAFF
TGCAGTAAAATCTGGGGGCGCGACACTGAAGCTTTCTTT
>TRBV19|NA|14|NA|TRBJ2-7
CASSRTAATYEQYF
TGTGCCAGTAGTCGGACTGCCGCCACCTACGAGCAGTACTTC
>TRBV7-3|TRBD2|16|NA|TRBJ2-3
CASSLVAGVSTDTQYF
TGTGCCAGCAGTCTAGTAGCGGGGGTTAGCACAGATACGCAGTATTTT
>TRBV7-2|TRBD1|15|NA|TRBJ2-1
CASSRRTGEVNEQFF
TGTGCCAGCAGCCGGCGGACAGGTGAGGTCAATGAGCAGTTCTTC
>TRBV18|TRBD2|16|NA|TRBJ2-1
CASSPDSGAPYNEQFF
TGTGCCAGCTCACCAGATAGCGGGGCCCCCTACAATGAGCAGTTCTTC
>TRBV2|NA|14|NA|TRBJ1-5
CASRSGRGVQPQHF
TGTGCCAGCAGATCGGGACGGGGGGTACAGCCCCAGCATTTT
>TRBV11-2|NA|15|NA|TRBJ1-4
CASSSGRNLNEKLFF
TGTGCCAGCAGCTCTGGACGGAACCTCAATGAAAAACTGTTTTTT
>TRBV6-6|TRBD1|16|NA|TRBJ2-2
CASSKTGTENTGELFF
TGTGCCAGCAGTAAGACCGGGACAGAGAACACCGGGGAGCTGTTTTTT
>TRBV19|NA|14|NA|TRBJ2-7
CASSSQAGAYEQYF
TGTGCCAGTAGTTCCCAAGCCGGAGCCTACGAGCAGTACTTC
>TRBV4-1|NA|11|NA|TRBJ2-1
CASSHQSEQFF
TGCGCCAGCAGCCACCAGAGTGAGCAGTTCTTC
>TRBV6-5|NA|14|NA|TRBJ1-2
CASNPTGPGYGYTF
TGTGCCAGCAACCCAACAGGGCCCGGCTATGGCTACACCTTC
>TRBV19|NA|15|once|TRBJ1-2
CASRLDENRGYGYTF
TGTGCCAGTAGACTGGACGAAAATAGGGGGTATGGCTACACCTTC